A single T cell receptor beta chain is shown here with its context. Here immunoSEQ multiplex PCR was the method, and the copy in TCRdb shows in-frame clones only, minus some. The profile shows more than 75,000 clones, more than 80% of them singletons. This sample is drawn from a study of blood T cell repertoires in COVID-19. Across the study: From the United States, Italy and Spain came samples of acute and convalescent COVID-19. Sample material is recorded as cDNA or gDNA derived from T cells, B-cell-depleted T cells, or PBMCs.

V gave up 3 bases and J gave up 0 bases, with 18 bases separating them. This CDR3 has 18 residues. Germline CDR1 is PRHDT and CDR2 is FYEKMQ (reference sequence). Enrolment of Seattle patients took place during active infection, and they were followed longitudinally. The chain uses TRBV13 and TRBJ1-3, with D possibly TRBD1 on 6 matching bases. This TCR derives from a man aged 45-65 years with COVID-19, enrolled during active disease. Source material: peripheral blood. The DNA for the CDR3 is TGTGCCAGCAGCTTGGGCCTGGGCAGGGGTCGCTCTGGAAACACCATATATTTT. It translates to CASSLGLGRGRSGNTIYF.